This T cell receptor (beta chain) stems from a study of blood T cell repertoires in COVID-19. Study in general: The cDNA or gDNA used as material had been derived from T cells, B-cell-depleted T cells, or PBMCs.

The V gene's germline CDR1 is LNHDA and CDR2 SQIVND (reference sequence). Unmatched junction bases numbered 14, after V lost 10 bases and J lost 1 base. CDR3 length: 18 amino acids. Under the authors' procedure: How many nucleated cells were present was estimated from reference gene primer amplification. Profiling relied on immunoSEQ multiplex PCR, and the TCRdb table lists in-frame clones only, not all of them. The V and J calls and clone size are taken from that table; D and trimming were inferred from the DNA. The sample lists a few hundred thousand clones, 86% occurring once. Recruitment covered some 25 US areas and drew participants whose ages spanned roughly 18 to 90 years. Researchers sorted participants into cohorts using their self-reported clinical history.

This sequence was found in a middle-aged woman with acute COVID-19. The chain has TRBV19 and TRBJ1-5, with 12 bases aligning to TRBD1. The sequenced sample was PBMCs or T cells enriched from blood (not recorded which). The CDR3 bases are TGTGCCACCCGAACCGGGACAGGGGGCAGTCGGAGCAATCAGCCCCAGCATTTT. This codes for CATRTGTGGSRSNQPQHF.